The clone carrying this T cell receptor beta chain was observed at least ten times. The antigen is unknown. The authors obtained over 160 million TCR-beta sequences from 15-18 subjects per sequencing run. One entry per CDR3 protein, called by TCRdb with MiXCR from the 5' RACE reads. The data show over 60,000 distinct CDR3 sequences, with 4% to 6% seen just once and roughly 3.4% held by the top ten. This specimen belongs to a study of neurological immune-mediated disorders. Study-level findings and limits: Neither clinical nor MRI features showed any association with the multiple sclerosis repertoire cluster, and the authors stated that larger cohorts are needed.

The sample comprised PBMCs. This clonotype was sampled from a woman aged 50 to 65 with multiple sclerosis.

In nucleotides, the CDR3 is TGCGCCAGCAGCCAAGATCCAACTGGTCTAGCGGGGGCGATAGATACGCAGTATTTT. The encoded protein is CASSQDPTGLAGAIDTQYF. The chain is built from TRBV4-3 and TRBJ2-3; 10 positions match TRBD2. Germline V gene lookup returns CDR1 LGHNA and CDR2 YSLEER. The length of the CDR3 is 19 residues. Trimming cost V 0 bases and J 5 bases; bases outside gene matches: 14.